This record looks at one T cell receptor beta chain sequence and its context. As yet, its antigen is unknown. The data belong to a study of T cell responses to AZD1222 COVID-19 vaccine. Study findings and constraints: Unmutated variant regions are reportedly the target of nearly half of TCRs that are spike-specific.

The germline V and J ends were trimmed by 4 bases and 1 base, with 2 bases remaining between them. Per the germline V gene, CDR1 is SGHTA and CDR2 is FQGNSA. The CDR3 extends over 13 amino acids. Profiling relied on immunoSEQ multiplex PCR, and the TCRdb table lists in-frame clones only, not all of them. The data contain more than 110,000 clones, around nine tenths of them singletons. This TCR was sampled from an adult in good health. This sequence joins TRBV7-2 and TRBJ2-6; unclear D gene. The sample in question was peripheral blood, obtained on day 0 of AZD1222 vaccination. Here the CDR3 reads CASSYSGANVLTF. As DNA, the CDR3 is TGTGCCAGCAGCTATTCTGGGGCCAACGTCCTGACTTTC.